The clone carrying this T cell receptor (beta chain) was seen a few times. What it binds is not known. A single base separates this from a much larger clone, so it may be a read error. The data were taken from a study of blood T cells in healthy people across ages. Points from the study as a whole: Correlation between TCR beta diversity and naive T cell percentage was strong. Age advanced and TCR beta diversity per million T cells fell, roughly linearly. Estimated diversity across one million T cells was deemed an underestimate.

Through a sample-barcoded 5' primer and a J-beta primer mix, a second PCR was run for roughly 7 to 11 cycles. A template-switch adaptor containing 12 random nucleotides labeled each cDNA molecule. One entry per CDR3 protein, called by TCRdb with MiXCR from the 5' RACE reads. The sample holds around 900,000 distinct CDR3 sequences, 29% seen once. The CDR3 is 14 amino acids. Germline V gene data show CDR1 as SGHRS and CDR2 as YFSETQ. The V end was cut by 10 bases, the J end by 2 bases, with 16 bases between. Specimen: blood. The V gene is TRBV5-1, the J gene TRBJ2-1, with D tentatively TRBD2 (5 bases). The sequence derives from a woman of 80 years or more in good health. DNA for the CDR3: TGCGCCGGTGCCGAAGCGGAGACCTACAATGAGCAGTTCTTC. This sequence encodes CAGAEAETYNEQFF.